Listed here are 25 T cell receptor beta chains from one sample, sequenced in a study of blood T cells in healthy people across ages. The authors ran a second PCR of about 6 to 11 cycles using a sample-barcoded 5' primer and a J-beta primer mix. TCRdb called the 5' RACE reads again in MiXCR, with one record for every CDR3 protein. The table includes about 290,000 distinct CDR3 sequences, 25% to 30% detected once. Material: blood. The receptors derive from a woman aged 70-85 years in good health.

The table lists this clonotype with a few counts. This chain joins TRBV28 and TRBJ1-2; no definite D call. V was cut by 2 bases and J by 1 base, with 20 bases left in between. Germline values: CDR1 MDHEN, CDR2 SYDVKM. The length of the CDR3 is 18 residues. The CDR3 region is CASSLSFWAEPINYGYTF. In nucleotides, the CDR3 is TGTGCCAGCAGTTTAAGTTTCTGGGCCGAGCCCATTAACTATGGCTACACCTTC.

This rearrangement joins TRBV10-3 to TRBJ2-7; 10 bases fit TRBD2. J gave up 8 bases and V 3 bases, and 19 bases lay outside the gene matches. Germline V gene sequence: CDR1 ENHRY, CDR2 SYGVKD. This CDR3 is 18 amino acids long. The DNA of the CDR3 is TGTGCCATCAGTGAACCTAGCGGGAGTTGGTTCGTGACAGTCCAGCAGTACTTC. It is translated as CAISEPSGSWFVTVQQYF.

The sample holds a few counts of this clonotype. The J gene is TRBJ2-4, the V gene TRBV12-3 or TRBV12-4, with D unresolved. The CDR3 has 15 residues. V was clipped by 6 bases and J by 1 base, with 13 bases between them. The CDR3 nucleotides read TGTGCCAGCAGCTTCCCCCTAAGTGCCAAAAACATTCAGTACTTC. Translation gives CASSFPLSAKNIQYF.

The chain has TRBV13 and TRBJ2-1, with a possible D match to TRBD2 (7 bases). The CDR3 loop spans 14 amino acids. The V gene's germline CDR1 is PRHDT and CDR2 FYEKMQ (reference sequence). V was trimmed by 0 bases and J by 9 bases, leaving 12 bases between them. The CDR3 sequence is CASSLGGGGGEQFF. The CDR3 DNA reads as TGTGCCAGCAGCTTAGGCGGGGGAGGGGGTGAGCAGTTCTTC. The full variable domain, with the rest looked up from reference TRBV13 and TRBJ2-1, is AAGVIQSPRHLIKEKRETATLKCYPIPRHDTVYWYQQGPGQDPQFLISFYEKMQSDKGSIPDRFSAQQFSDYHSELNMSSLELGDSALYFCASSLGGGGGEQFFGPGTRLTVL.

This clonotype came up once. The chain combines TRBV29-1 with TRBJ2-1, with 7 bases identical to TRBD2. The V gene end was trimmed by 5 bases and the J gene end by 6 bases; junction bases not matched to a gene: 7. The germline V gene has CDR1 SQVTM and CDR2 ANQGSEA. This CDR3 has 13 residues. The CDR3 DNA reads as TGCAGCGTTCAGACTAGCCTGGGCAATGAGCAGTTCTTC. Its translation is CSVQTSLGNEQFF.

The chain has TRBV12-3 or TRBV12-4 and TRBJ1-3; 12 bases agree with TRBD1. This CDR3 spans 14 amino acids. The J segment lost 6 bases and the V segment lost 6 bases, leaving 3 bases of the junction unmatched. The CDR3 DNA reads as TGTGCCAGCAGGGGGACAGGGGGCTTAAACACCATATATTTT. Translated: CASRGTGGLNTIYF.

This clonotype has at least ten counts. This CDR3 is CASSESGTGTYEQYF. CDR3 in DNA: TGTGCCAGCAGCGAATCCGGGACAGGGACCTACGAGCAGTACTTC. This chain links TRBV7-9 with TRBJ2-7, with 9 bases fitting TRBD1. The junction had 7 bases not matched to a gene; V was cut back by 5 bases and J by 2 bases. The V gene's germline CDR1 is SEHNR and CDR2 FQNEAQ (reference sequence). This CDR3 region has 15 residues.

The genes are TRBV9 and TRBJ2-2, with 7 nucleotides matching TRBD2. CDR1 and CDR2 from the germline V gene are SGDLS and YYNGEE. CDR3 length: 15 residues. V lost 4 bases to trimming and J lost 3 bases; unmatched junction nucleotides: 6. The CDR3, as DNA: TGTGCCAGCAGCCCCGGGACTACCGACACCGGGGAGCTGTTTTTT. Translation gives CASSPGTTDTGELFF.

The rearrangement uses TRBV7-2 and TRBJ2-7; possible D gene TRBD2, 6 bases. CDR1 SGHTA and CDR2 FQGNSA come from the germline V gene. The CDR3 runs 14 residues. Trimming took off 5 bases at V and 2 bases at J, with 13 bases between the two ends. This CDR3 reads CASSPSGVPYEQYF. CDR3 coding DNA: TGTGCCAGCAGCCCTTCGGGAGTGCCCTACGAGCAGTACTTC.

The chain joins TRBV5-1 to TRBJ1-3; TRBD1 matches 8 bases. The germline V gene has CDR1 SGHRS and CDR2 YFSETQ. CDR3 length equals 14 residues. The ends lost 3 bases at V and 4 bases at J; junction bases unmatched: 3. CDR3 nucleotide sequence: TGCGCCAGCAGCTCGACAGGGGACGGAAACACCATATATTTT. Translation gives CASSSTGDGNTIYF.

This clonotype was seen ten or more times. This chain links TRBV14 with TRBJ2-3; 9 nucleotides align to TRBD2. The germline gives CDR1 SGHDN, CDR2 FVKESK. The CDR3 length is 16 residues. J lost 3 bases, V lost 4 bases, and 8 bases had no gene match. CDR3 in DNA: TGTGCCAGCAGCCCCCCTAGCGGGATCGGAACAGATACGCAGTATTTT. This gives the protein CASSPPSGIGTDTQYF.

DNA for the CDR3: TGTGCCAGCAGTTTGAGAGGGACGAACACCGGGGAGCTGTTTTTT. Its translation is CASSLRGTNTGELFF. The V gene is TRBV27, the J gene TRBJ2-2; D might be TRBD2 (5 bases). CDR1 and CDR2 from the germline V gene are MNHEY and SMNVEV (reference sequence). The CDR3 loop spans 15 amino acids. The V end was cut by 3 bases, the J end by 0 bases, with 8 bases between.

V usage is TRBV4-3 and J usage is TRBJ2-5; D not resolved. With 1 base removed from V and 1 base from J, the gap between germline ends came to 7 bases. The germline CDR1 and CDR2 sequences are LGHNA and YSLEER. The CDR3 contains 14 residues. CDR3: CASSQVGLQETQYF. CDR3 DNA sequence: TGCGCCAGCAGCCAAGTGGGCCTCCAAGAGACCCAGTACTTC.

This chain's CDR3 is CSAIRDSNQPQHF. The CDR3 DNA follows: TGCAGTGCTATACGGGATAGCAATCAGCCCCAGCATTTT. This chain joins TRBV20-1 and TRBJ1-5; no reliable D call. This CDR3 has 13 amino acids. Trimming stripped 4 bases from V and 0 bases from J, with 7 bases between. Germline CDR1 DFQATT, CDR2 SNEGSKA (reference sequence).

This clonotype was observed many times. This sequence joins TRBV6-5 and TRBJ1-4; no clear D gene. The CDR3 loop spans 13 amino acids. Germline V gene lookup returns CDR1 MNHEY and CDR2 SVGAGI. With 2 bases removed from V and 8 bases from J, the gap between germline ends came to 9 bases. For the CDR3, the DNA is TGTGCCAGCAGTTACGACCCGGGGGAAAAACTGTTTTTT. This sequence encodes CASSYDPGEKLFF.

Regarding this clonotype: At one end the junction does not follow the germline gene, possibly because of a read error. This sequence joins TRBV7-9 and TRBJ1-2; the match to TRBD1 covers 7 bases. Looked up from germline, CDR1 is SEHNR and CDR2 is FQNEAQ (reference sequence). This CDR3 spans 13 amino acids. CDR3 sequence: CTSRGGLYYGYTF. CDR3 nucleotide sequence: TGTACCAGCAGGGGGGGCCTATACTATGGCTACACCTTC.

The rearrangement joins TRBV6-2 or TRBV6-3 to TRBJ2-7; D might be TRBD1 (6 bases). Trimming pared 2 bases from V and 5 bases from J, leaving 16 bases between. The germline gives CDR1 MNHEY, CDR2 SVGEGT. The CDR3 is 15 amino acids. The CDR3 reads CASSYHSTGRDEQYF. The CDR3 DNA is TGTGCCAGCAGTTACCATTCTACAGGGCGCGACGAGCAGTACTTC.

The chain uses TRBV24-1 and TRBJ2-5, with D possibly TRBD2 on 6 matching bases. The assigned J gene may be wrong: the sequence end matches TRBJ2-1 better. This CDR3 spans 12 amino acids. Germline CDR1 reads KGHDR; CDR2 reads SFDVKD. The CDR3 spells CATSDLSGGQFF. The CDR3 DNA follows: TGTGCCACCAGTGATTTGTCCGGGGGGCAGTTCTTC.

CDR3: CASSSPGYVPNEQFF. The CDR3 DNA is TGTGCCAGCTCCTCCCCGGGTTATGTCCCTAATGAGCAGTTCTTC. V usage is TRBV2 and J usage is TRBJ2-5; D gene unclear. The J call may not be correct, given that the DNA end is closer to TRBJ2-1. The CDR3 totals 15 residues. Germline CDR1 and CDR2: SNHLY and FYNNEI.

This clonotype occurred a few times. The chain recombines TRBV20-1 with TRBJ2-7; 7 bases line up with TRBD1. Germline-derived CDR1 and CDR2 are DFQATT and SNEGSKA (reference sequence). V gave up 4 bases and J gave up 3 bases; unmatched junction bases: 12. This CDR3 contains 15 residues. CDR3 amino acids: CSAKDLGTGDYEQYF. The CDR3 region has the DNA TGCAGTGCTAAAGATCTCGGAACAGGGGACTACGAGCAGTACTTC.

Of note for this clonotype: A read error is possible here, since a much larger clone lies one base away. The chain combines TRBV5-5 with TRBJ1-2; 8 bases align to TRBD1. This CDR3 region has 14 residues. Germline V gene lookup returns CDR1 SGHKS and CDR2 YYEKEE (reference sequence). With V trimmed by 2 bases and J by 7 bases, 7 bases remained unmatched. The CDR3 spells CASSLGQGDSGYTF. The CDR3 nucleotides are TGTGCCAGCAGCTTAGGACAGGGAGACTCTGGCTACACCTTC.

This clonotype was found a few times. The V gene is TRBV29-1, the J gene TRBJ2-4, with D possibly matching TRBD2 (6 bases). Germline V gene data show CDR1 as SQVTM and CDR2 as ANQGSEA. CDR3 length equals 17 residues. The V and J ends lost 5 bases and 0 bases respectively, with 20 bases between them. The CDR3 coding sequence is TGCAGCGTTTATGGGGGGTTGGGTCGCCCAGCCAAAAACATTCAGTACTTC. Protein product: CSVYGGLGRPAKNIQYF.

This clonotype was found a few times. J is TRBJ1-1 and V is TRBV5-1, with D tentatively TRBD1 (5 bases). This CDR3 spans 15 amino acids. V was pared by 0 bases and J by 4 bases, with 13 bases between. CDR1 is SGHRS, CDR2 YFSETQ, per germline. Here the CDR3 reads CASSLDTGKGTEAFF. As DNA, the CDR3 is TGCGCCAGCAGCTTGGATACAGGAAAGGGCACTGAAGCTTTCTTT.

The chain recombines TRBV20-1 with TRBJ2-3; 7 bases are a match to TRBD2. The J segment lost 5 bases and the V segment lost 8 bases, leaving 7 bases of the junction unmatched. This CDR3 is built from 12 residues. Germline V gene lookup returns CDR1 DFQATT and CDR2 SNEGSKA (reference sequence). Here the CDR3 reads CSFSGGKDTQYF. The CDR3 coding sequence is TGCAGTTTCTCGGGGGGTAAAGATACGCAGTATTTT.

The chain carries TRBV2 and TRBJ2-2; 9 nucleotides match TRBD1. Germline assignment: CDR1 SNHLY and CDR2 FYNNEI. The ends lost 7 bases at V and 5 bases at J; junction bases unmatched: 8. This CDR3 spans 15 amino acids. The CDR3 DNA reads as TGTGCCAGCACCACCGGACAGGGGTTAACCGGGGAGCTGTTTTTT. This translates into CASTTGQGLTGELFF.